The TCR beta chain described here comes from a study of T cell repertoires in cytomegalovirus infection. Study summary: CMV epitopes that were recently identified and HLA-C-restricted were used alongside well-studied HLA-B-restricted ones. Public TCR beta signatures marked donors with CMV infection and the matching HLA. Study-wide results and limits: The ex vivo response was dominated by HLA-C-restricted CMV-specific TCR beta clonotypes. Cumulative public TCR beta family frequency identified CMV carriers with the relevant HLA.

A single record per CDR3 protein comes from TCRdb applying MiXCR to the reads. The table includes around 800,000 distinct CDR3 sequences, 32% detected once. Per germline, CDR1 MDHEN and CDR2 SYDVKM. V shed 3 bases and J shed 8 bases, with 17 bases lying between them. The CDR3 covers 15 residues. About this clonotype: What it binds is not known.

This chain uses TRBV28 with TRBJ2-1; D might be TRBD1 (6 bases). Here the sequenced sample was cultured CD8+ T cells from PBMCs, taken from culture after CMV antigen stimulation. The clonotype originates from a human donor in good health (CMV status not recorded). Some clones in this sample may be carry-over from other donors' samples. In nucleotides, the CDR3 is TGTGCCAGCAGTTTCTATACTGGGACAATCGATGAGCAGTTCTTC. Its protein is CASSFYTGTIDEQFF.